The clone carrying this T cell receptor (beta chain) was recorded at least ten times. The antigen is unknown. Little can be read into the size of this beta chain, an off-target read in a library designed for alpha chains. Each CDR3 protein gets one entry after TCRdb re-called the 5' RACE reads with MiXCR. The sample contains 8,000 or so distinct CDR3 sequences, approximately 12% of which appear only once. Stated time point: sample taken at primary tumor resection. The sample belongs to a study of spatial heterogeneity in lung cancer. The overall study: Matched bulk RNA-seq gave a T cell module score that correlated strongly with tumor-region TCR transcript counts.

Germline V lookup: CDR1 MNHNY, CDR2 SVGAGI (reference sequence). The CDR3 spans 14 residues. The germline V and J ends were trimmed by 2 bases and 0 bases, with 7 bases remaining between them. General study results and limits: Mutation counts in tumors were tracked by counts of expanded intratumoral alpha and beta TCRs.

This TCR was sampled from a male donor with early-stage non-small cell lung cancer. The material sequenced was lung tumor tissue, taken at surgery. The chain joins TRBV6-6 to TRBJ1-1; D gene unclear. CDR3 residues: CASSYDWVNTEAFF. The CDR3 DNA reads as TGTGCCAGCAGTTACGATTGGGTGAACACTGAAGCTTTCTTT.